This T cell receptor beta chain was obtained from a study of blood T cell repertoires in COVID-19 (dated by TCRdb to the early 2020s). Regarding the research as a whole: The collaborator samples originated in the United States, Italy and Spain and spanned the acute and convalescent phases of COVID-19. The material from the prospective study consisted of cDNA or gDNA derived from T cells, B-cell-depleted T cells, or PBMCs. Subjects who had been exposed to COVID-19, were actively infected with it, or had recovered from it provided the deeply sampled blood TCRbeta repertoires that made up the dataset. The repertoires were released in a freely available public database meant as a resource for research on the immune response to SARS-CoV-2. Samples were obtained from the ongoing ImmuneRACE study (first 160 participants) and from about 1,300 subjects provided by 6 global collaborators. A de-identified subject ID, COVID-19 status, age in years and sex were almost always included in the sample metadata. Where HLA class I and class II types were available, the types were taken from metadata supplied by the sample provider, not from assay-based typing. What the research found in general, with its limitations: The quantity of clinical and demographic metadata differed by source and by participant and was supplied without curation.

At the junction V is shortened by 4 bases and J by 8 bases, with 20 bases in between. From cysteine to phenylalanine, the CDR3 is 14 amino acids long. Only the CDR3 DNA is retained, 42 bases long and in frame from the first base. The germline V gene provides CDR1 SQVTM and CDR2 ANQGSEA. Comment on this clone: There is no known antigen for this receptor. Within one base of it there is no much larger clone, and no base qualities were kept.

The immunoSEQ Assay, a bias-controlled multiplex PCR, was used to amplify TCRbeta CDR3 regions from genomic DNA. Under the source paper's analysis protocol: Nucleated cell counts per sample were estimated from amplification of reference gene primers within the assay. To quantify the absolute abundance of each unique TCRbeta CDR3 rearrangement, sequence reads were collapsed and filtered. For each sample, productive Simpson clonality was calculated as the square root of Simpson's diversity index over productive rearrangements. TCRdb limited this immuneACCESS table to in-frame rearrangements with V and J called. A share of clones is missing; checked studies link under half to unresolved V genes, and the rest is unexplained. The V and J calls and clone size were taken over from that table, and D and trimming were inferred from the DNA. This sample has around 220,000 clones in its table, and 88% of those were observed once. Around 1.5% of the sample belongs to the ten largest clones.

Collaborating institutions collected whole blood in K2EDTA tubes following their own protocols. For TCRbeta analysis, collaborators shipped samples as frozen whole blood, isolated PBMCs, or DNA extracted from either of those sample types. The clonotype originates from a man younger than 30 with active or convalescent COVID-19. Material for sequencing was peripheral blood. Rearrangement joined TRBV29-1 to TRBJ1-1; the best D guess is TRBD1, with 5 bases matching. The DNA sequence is TGCAGCGTTGCGCGGAACCCAGGAGGGACCGAAGCTTTCTTT. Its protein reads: CSVARNPGGTEAFF.